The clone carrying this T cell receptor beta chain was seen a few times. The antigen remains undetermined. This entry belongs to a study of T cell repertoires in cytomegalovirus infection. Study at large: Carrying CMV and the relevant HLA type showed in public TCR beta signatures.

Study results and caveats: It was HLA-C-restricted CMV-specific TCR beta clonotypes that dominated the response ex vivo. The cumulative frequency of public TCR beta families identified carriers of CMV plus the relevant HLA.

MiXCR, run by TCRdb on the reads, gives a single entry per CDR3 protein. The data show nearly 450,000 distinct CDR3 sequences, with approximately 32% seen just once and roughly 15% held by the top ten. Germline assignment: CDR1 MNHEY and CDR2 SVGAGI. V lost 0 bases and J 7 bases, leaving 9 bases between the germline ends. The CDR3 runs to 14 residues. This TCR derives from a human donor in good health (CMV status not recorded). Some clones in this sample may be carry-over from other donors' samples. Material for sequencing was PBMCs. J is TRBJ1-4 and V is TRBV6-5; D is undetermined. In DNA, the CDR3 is TGTGCCAGCAGTTACTCTGAAGGGATTGAAAAACTGTTTTTT. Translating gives CASSYSEGIEKLFF.